The T cell receptor beta chain described here comes from a study of shared clonotypes between healthy human individuals. CDR1 is SGHTA, CDR2 FQGNSA, per germline. The CDR3 is made up of 17 amino acids. J lost 1 base, V lost 3 bases, and 8 bases had no gene match. Several immunoSEQ 96-well plates shared each subset's DNA, each plate a replicate. The data were produced by immunoSEQ multiplex PCR, yet TCRdb's version contains in-frame clones alone and is incomplete. In the table there are fewer than 400,000 clones, around 74% of which are singletons. This clone was detected only a few times. Its specificity is unknown. Regarding the study as a whole: Apart from blood, nothing was sampled; tissue repertoires likely differ. The naive CD4 repertoires of several donors were compared, and around 4.7% of clonotypes were shared.

The genes are TRBV7-2 and TRBJ1-1; 10 bases are shared with TRBD1. Material for sequencing was memory CD4+ T cells sorted from blood. Subset reported: CD45RA-negative fraction. This TCR derives from a man aged 30-40 years in good health. The CDR3 nucleotides are TGTGCCAGCAGCTTTGGCGGGACAGGGGCCTCGAACACTGAAGCTTTCTTT. Protein sequence: CASSFGGTGASNTEAFF.